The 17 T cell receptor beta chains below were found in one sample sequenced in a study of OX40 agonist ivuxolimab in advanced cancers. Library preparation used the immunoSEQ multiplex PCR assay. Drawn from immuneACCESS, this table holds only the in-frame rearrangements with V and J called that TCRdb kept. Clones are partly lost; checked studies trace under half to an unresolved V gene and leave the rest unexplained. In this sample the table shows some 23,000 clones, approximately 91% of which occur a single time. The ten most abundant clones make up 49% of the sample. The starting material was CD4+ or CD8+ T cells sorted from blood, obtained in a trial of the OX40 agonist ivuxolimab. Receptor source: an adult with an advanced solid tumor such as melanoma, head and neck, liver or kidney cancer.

The CDR3 DNA sequence: TGCGCCAGCAGCCGGGACAAAGAGACCCAGTACTTC. Amino acid sequence: CASSRDKETQYF. The chain links TRBV10-1 to TRBJ2-5, with a tentative D call TRBD1 (6 bases). Germline CDR1 is WNHNN and CDR2 is SYGVQD (reference sequence). The CDR3 contains 12 residues. With 6 bases removed from V and 3 bases from J, the gap between germline ends came to 8 bases.

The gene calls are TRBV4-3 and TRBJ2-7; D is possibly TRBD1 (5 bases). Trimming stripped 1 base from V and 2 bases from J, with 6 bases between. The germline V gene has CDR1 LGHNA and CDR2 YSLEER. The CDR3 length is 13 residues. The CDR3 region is CASSQARAYEQYF. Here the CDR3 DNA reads TGCGCCAGCAGCCAAGCCAGGGCCTACGAGCAGTACTTC.

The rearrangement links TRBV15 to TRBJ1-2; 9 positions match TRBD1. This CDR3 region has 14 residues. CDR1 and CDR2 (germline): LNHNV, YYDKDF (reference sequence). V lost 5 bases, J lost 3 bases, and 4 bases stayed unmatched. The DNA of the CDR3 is TGTGCCACCAGCCCGGGACAGGGTCACTATGGCTACACCTTC. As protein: CATSPGQGHYGYTF.

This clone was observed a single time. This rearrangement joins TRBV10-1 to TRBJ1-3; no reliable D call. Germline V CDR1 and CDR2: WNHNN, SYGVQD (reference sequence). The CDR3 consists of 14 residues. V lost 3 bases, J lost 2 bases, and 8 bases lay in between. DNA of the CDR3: TGCGCCAGCAGTGACTCGGGTACTGGAAACACCATATATTTT. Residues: CASSDSGTGNTIYF.

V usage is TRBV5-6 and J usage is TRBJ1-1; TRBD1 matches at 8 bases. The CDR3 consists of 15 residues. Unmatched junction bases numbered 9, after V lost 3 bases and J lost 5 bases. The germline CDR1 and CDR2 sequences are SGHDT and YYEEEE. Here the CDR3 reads CASSSKGQAPTEAFF. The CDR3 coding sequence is TGTGCCAGCAGCTCCAAGGGACAGGCGCCAACTGAAGCTTTCTTT.

In nucleotides, the CDR3 is TGTGCCAGCAGTTTTTGGGGGGGCCACGAGCAGTACTTC. This codes for CASSFWGGHEQYF. The genes are TRBV27 and TRBJ2-7; weak D call: TRBD2 (7 bases). The CDR3 sequence is 13 residues long. Trimming pared 3 bases from V and 5 bases from J, leaving 11 bases between. Germline V gene sequence: CDR1 MNHEY, CDR2 SMNVEV (reference sequence).

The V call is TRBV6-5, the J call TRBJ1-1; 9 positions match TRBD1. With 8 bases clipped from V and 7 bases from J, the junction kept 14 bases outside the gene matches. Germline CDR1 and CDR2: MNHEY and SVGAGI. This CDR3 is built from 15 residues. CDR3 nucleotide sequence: TGTGCCAGCCGTGCCGGGGGACAGGGAGGTTTTGAAGCTTTCTTT. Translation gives CASRAGGQGGFEAFF.

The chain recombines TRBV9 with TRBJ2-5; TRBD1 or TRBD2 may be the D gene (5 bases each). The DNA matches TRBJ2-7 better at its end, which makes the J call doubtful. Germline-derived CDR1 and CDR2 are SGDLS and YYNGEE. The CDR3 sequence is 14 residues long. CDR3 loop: CASSPRGTTYEQYF. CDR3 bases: TGTGCCAGCAGCCCCAGAGGGACGACCTACGAGCAGTACTTC.

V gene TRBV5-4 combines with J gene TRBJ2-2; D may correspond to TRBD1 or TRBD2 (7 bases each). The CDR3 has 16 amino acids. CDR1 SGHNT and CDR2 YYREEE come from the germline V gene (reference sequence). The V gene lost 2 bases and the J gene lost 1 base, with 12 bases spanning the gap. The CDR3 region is CASSFRGGGNTGELFF. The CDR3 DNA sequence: TGTGCCAGCAGCTTCAGGGGGGGCGGGAACACCGGGGAGCTGTTTTTT.

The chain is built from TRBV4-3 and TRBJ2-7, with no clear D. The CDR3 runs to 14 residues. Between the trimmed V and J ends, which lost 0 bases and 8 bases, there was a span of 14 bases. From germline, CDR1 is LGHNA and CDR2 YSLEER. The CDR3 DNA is TGCGCCAGCAGCCAAGAAATAAACCGGCGTCAGCAGTACTTC. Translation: CASSQEINRRQQYF.

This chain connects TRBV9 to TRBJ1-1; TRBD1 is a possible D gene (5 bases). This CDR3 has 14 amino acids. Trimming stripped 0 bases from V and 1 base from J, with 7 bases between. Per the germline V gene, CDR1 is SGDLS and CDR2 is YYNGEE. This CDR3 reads CASSVGGTNTEAFF. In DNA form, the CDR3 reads TGTGCCAGCAGCGTAGGAGGGACGAACACTGAAGCTTTCTTT.

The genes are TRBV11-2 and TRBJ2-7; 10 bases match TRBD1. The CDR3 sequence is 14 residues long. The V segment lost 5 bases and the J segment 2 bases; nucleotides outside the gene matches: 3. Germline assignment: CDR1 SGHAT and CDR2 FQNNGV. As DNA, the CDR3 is TGTGCCAGCAGCCCCGGGACAGGGGCCTACGAGCAGTACTTC. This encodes CASSPGTGAYEQYF.

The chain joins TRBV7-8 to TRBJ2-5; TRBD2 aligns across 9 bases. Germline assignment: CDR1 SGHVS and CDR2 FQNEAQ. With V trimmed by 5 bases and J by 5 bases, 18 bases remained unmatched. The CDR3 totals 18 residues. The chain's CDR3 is CASSRRFGVAGGLETQYF. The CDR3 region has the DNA TGTGCCAGCAGCAGACGATTTGGGGTTGCGGGGGGGCTGGAGACCCAGTACTTC.

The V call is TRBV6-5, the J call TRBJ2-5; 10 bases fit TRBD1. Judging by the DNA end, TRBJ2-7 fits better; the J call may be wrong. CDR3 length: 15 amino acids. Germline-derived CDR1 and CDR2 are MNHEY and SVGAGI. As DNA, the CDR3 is TGTGCCAGCAAACCGGGACAGGGGTCCCCCTACGAGCAGTACTTC. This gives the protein CASKPGQGSPYEQYF.

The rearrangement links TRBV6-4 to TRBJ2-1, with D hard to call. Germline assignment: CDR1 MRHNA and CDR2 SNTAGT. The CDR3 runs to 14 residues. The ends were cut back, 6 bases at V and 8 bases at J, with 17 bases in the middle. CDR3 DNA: TGTGCCAGCAGCCACCAGACGCATCCCGATGAGCAGTTCTTC. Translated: CASSHQTHPDEQFF.

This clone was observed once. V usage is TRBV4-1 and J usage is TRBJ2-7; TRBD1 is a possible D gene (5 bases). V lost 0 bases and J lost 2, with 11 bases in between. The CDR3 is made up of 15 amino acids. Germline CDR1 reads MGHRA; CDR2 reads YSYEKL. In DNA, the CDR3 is TGCGCCAGCAGCCAAGAATCGGCAGGGCCCTACGAGCAGTACTTC. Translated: CASSQESAGPYEQYF.

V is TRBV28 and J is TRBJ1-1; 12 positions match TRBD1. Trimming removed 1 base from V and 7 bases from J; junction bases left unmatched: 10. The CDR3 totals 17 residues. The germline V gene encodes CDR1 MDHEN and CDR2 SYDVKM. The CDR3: CASSLSWDRGRDGEAFF. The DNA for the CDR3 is TGTGCCAGCAGTTTATCATGGGACAGGGGGCGCGACGGTGAAGCTTTCTTT.